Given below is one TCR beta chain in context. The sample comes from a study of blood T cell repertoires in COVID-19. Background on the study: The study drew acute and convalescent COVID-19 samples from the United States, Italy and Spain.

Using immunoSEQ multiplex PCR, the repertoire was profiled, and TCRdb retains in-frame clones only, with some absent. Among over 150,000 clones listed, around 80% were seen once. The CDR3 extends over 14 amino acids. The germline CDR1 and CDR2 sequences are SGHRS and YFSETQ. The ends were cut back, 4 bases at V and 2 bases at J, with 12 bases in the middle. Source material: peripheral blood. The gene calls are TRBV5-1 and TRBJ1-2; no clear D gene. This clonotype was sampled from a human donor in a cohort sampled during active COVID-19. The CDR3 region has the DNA TGCGCCAGCAGCCCGGAGACGGCGAACTATGGCTACACCTTC. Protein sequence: CASSPETANYGYTF.